Sequencing of this T cell receptor beta chain was carried out in a study of T cell responses to AZD1222 COVID-19 vaccine. Libraries were prepared by immunoSEQ multiplex PCR; TCRdb keeps only in-frame clonotypes and omits some of them. Counted here are 75,000 to 85,000 clones, approximately 80% occurring once; the ten biggest clones make up 25% to 30%. The sample holds a few counts of this clone. Its antigen is not known. CDR3 length: 13 amino acids. The ends were cut back, 5 bases at V and 6 bases at J, with 8 bases in the middle. Per the germline V gene, CDR1 is PRHDT and CDR2 is FYEKMQ (reference sequence). Study observations and caveats: CD4 TCRs linked to vaccination spanned spike, dominating at 160-218 and 743-854.

This chain joins TRBV13 and TRBJ1-6; D gene uncertain. The sequenced sample was peripheral blood, obtained 28 days after the second dose of the MenACWY control vaccine. The sequence came from an adult who received the MenACWY meningococcal vaccine as a control. CDR3: CASSPRPNSPLHF. The DNA for the CDR3 is TGTGCCAGCAGCCCTCGGCCTAATTCACCCCTCCACTTT.